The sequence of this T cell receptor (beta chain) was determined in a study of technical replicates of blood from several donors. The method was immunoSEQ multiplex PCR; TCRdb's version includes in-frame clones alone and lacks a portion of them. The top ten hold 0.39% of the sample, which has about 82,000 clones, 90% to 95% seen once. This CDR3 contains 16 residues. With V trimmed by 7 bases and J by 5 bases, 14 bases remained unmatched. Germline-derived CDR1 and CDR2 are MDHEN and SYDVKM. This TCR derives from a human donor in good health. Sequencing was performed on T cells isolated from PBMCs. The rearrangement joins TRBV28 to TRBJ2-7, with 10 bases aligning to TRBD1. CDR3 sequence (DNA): TGTGCCAGCAACACACACCCGGGACAGGGGATAAACGAGCAGTACTTC. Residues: CASNTHPGQGINEQYF.